This T cell receptor (beta chain) is from a study of radiotherapy plus CTLA-4 blockade in lung cancer. On the study more broadly: Patients showed objective responses in roughly 19% of cases and disease control in under 35%.

Repertoires were generated with immunoSEQ multiplex PCR, while TCRdb's copy carries only in-frame clones and drops some. This table holds 35,000 to 50,000 clones, roughly two thirds found once. The ends lost 2 bases at V and 4 bases at J; junction bases unmatched: 7. The CDR3 runs 16 residues. CDR1 and CDR2 (germline): SGHRS, YFSETQ. Study-level results: Radiotherapy plus ipilimumab was followed by expansion in blood of tumor-derived TCR clones. According to reports, early shifts in blood T cell clones, alongside interferon-beta, forecast response most accurately.

The study gave focal radiation plus ipilimumab CTLA-4 blockade to patients with chemo-refractory metastatic non-small-cell lung cancer. A remark on this clone: The antigen remains undetermined.

The rearrangement uses TRBV5-1 and TRBJ2-1, with TRBD1 identical over 9 bases. The material was peripheral blood, obtained from a patient treated with radiotherapy plus ipilimumab. This clonotype originated in a human donor with non-small cell lung cancer who had a complete response to radiotherapy plus ipilimumab. DNA for the CDR3: TGCGCCAGCAGCTTCCTACAGGGGGCGGGTTACAATGAGCAGTTCTTC. It codes for CASSFLQGAGYNEQFF.